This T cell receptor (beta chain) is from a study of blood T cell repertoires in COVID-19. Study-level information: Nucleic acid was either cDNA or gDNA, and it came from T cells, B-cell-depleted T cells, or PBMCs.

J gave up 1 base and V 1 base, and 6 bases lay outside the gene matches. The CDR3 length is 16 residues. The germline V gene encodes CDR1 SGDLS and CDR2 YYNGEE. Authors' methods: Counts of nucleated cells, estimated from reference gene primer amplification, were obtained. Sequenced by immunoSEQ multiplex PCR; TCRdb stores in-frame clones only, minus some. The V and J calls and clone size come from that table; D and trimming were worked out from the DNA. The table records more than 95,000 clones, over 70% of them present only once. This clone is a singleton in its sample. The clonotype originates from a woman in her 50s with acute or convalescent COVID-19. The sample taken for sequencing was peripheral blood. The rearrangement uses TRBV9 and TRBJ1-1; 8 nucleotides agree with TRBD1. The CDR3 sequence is CASSVPGGVGNTEAFF. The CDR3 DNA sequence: TGTGCCAGCAGCGTACCAGGGGGCGTTGGGAACACTGAAGCTTTCTTT.